The 13 T cell receptor beta chains in this list originate from one sample, sequenced in a study of blood T cell repertoires in COVID-19. The repertoire was sequenced with immunoSEQ multiplex PCR; TCRdb's copy has only in-frame clones and lacks some. The profile shows 250,000 or so clones, approximately 90% of them singletons. The sequenced sample was PBMCs or T cells enriched from blood (not recorded which). The receptor set was obtained from a young woman with acute COVID-19.

This sequence joins TRBV6-5 and TRBJ1-1, with D perhaps TRBD1 (6 bases). Germline loops: CDR1 MNHEY, CDR2 SVGAGI. The CDR3 totals 15 residues. Deletions cut 2 bases from V and 5 bases from J, with 15 bases between. The CDR3 protein is CASSYVLGARTEAFF. As DNA, the CDR3 is TGTGCCAGCAGTTACGTCCTGGGGGCAAGGACTGAAGCTTTCTTT.

This chain links TRBV6-5 with TRBJ2-7; 8 bases are shared with TRBD1. This CDR3 contains 16 residues. With V trimmed by 0 bases and J by 1 base, 5 bases remained unmatched. CDR1 and CDR2 (germline): MNHEY, SVGAGI. The CDR3 DNA follows: TGTGCCAGCAGTTACTCGACGGGACAGGTTTCCTACGAGCAGTACTTC. Amino acid sequence: CASSYSTGQVSYEQYF.

This chain connects TRBV5-6 to TRBJ1-4; D call uncertain. The V gene lost 5 bases and the J gene lost 4 bases, with 12 bases spanning the gap. The CDR3 totals 14 residues. Germline V gene lookup returns CDR1 SGHDT and CDR2 YYEEEE. CDR3 sequence (DNA): TGTGCCAGCAGAAAGAGCTACGATAATGAAAAACTGTTTTTT. Encoded protein: CASRKSYDNEKLFF. The variable domain in full, completed from reference TRBV5-6 and TRBJ1-4, reads DAGVTQSPTHLIKTRGQQVTLRCSPKSGHDTVSWYQQALGQGPQFIFQYYEEEERQRGNFPDRFSGHQFPNYSSELNVNALLLGDSALYLCASRKSYDNEKLFFGSGTQLSVL.

This chain links TRBV11-2 with TRBJ1-1; the match to TRBD1 covers 7 bases. V was clipped by 4 bases and J by 3 bases; unmatched bases: 2. CDR3 length: 13 residues. Germline V lookup: CDR1 SGHAT, CDR2 FQNNGV. The CDR3 loop reads CASSSDRDTEAFF. CDR3 nucleotide sequence: TGTGCCAGCAGCTCCGACAGGGACACTGAAGCTTTCTTT.

This clone was counted ten times or more. V usage is TRBV2 and J usage is TRBJ1-4; TRBD1 is a possible D gene (6 bases). This CDR3 contains 15 residues. V gave up 2 bases and J gave up 2 bases, with 9 bases separating them. The germline CDR1 and CDR2 sequences are SNHLY and FYNNEI. The DNA of the CDR3 is TGTGCCAGCAGTGAATACAGGGACACTAATGAAAAACTGTTTTTT. As protein: CASSEYRDTNEKLFF.

The chain is built from TRBV19 and TRBJ1-2, with unresolved D. Trimming shortened V by 6 bases and J by 2 bases, and 10 bases separated the two germline ends. Looked up from germline, CDR1 is LNHDA and CDR2 is SQIVND (reference sequence). The CDR3 contains 13 residues. The CDR3 reads CASSPQRNYGYTF. The CDR3 DNA is TGTGCCAGTAGCCCACAGCGGAACTATGGCTACACCTTC.

The genes are TRBV19 and TRBJ1-5; tentative D call: TRBD1 (6 bases). Trimming removed 7 bases at V and 6 bases at J, with 16 bases between. The length of the CDR3 is 14 residues. Germline V lookup: CDR1 LNHDA, CDR2 SQIVND (reference sequence). The CDR3 spells CASKAGDAIQPQHF. CDR3 bases: TGTGCCAGTAAGGCAGGGGATGCGATTCAGCCCCAGCATTTT. Variable domain in full (rest from reference TRBV19 and TRBJ1-5): DGGITQSPKYLFRKEGQNVTLSCEQNLNHDAMYWYRQDPGQGLRLIYYSQIVNDFQKGDIAEGYSVSREKKESFPLTVTSAQKNPTAFYLCASKAGDAIQPQHFGDGTRLSIL.

This clone was observed a handful of times. The chain has TRBV5-6 and TRBJ1-2; 9 bases fit TRBD1. V lost 4 bases and J lost 4; bases outside the gene matches: 20. The CDR3 spans 19 residues. CDR1 is SGHDT and CDR2 is YYEEEE in the germline V gene. CDR3 coding DNA: TGTGCCAGCAGCGTACATACGGAAATCCGGGACAGGGTGCGCTATGGCTACACCTTC. Protein: CASSVHTEIRDRVRYGYTF.

This chain connects TRBV7-9 to TRBJ2-3; 12 bases are a match to TRBD2. The CDR3 contains 17 residues. Germline CDR1 reads SEHNR; CDR2 reads FQNEAQ (reference sequence). After removal of 5 bases from V and 3 bases from J, the junction contained 9 bases not matched to a gene. The CDR3 nucleotides are TGTGCCAGCAGCCCCCCACCTAGCGGGGGGGGAACAGATACGCAGTATTTT. This translates into CASSPPPSGGGTDTQYF.

The chain couples TRBV29-1 to TRBJ1-1, with 9 bases fitting TRBD1. The germline gives CDR1 SQVTM, CDR2 ANQGSEA. The ends lost 7 bases at V and 5 bases at J; junction bases unmatched: 2. CDR3 length: 11 residues. CDR3: CSAGTGTEAFF. The CDR3 coding sequence is TGCAGCGCAGGGACAGGGACTGAAGCTTTCTTT.

The rearrangement uses TRBV6-5 and TRBJ1-3, with D unclear. Germline CDR1 is MNHEY and CDR2 is SVGAGI. This CDR3 is built from 14 residues. Trimming took 7 bases from V and 7 from J, leaving 17 bases between them. CDR3 DNA sequence: TGTGCCAGCACTCCCCCGCTGGTAGTGAACACCATATATTTT. Translating gives CASTPPLVVNTIYF.

This clone has only one observation. Germline is not matched at one junction end, which may reflect a read error. The chain couples TRBV7-9 to TRBJ2-1, with D perhaps assigned TRBD1 or TRBD2 (5 bases each). The CDR3 is 14 residues long. CDR1 is SEHNR and CDR2 is FQNEAQ in the germline V gene (reference sequence). CDR3 loop: CASSLEGPYNEQFF. CDR3 DNA sequence: TGTGCCAGCAGTTTAGAGGGGCCCTACAATGAGCAGTTCTTC.

This clone was counted only a few times. The chain uses TRBV5-1 and TRBJ2-2; D possibly corresponds to TRBD2 (7 bases). Germline loops: CDR1 SGHRS, CDR2 YFSETQ. This CDR3 contains 18 residues. Trimming shortened V by 4 bases and J by 4 bases, and 23 bases separated the two germline ends. The CDR3 nucleotides read TGCGCCAGCAGCCTGGGGGGGCCGGGCCCCGACGGCACCGGGGAGCTGTTTTTT. This sequence encodes CASSLGGPGPDGTGELFF. Using reference TRBV5-1 and TRBJ2-2 for the parts outside the CDR3, the full variable domain is KAGVTQTPRYLIKTRGQQVTLSCSPISGHRSVSWYQQTPGQGLQFLFEYFSETQRNKGNFPGRFSGRQFSNSRSEMNVSTLELGDSALYLCASSLGGPGPDGTGELFFGEGSRLTVL.